This TCR beta chain originates from a study of radiotherapy plus CTLA-4 blockade in lung cancer. Profiled with immunoSEQ multiplex PCR; TCRdb holds only in-frame clones, not every one. The top ten clones hold around 32% of a sample with 9,500 to 15,000 clones, around 84% of them seen once. The CDR3 contains 15 residues. V dropped 1 base and J dropped 6; count of bases not matched to a gene: 3. Germline V gene data show CDR1 as LNHDA and CDR2 as SQIVND (reference sequence). Sequencing was performed on peripheral blood, taken from a patient treated with radiotherapy plus ipilimumab. The source of this sequence is a human donor with non-small cell lung cancer that progressed on radiotherapy plus ipilimumab. This chain uses TRBV19 with TRBJ1-5, with 10 positions matching TRBD1. The CDR3 region has the DNA TGTGCCAGTAGTATAGGACAGGGGGCGACTCAGCCCCAGCATTTT. Protein sequence: CASSIGQGATQPQHF.